Presented here are 4 T cell receptor beta chains from one specimen sequenced in a study of CD8 T cells in Susac syndrome. cDNA came from 0.5 to 1 ug RNA primed by random hexamers. TCRdb re-called the immunoSEQ multiplex PCR reads through MiXCR, storing one row per CDR3 protein. The sample shows around 200,000 distinct CDR3 sequences, roughly 90% of them seen only once. What was sequenced was CD8+ T cells from PBMCs. The receptors were gathered from a human donor with multiple sclerosis.

The rearrangement joins TRBV5-6 to TRBJ1-4; D is uncertain. Trimming cost V 0 bases and J 0 bases, with 12 bases left between them. Germline V gene lookup returns CDR1 SGHDT and CDR2 YYEEEE. There are 17 residues in the CDR3. The CDR3 bases are TGTGCCAGCAGCTTGGGAAGCTCCTCGGCAACTAATGAAAAACTGTTTTTT. As protein: CASSLGSSSATNEKLFF.

This clonotype was seen a single time. The chain couples TRBV5-6 to TRBJ2-2; the D gene is possibly TRBD2 (6 bases). The CDR3 is 15 residues long. V shed 0 bases and J shed 1 base, with 7 bases lying between them. CDR1 and CDR2 from the germline V gene are SGHDT and YYEEEE. CDR3 sequence reads: CASSLVEGNTGELFF. CDR3 nucleotide sequence: TGTGCCAGCAGCTTGGTGGAGGGGAACACCGGGGAGCTGTTTTTT. Based on the CDR3 plus reference TRBV5-6 and TRBJ2-2, the full variable domain is DAGVTQSPTHLIKTRGQQVTLRCSPKSGHDTVSWYQQALGQGPQFIFQYYEEEERQRGNFPDRFSGHQFPNYSSELNVNALLLGDSALYLCASSLVEGNTGELFFGEGSRLTVL.

The rearrangement uses TRBV6-5 and TRBJ1-4; D is undetermined. Germline V gene sequence: CDR1 MNHEY, CDR2 SVGAGI. The CDR3 has 15 residues. V lost 5 bases, J lost 1 base, and 11 bases lay in between. CDR3 DNA sequence: TGTGCCAGCAGTCCATCACCCGTAACTAATGAAAAACTGTTTTTT. It translates to CASSPSPVTNEKLFF.

The chain recombines TRBV6-1 with TRBJ2-1; D possibly corresponds to TRBD2 (6 bases). This CDR3 has 16 amino acids. V was cut by 7 bases and J by 1 base, with 17 bases left in between. Germline V CDR1 and CDR2: MNHNS, SASEGT. This CDR3 is CASTPLGGESYNEQFF. The CDR3, as DNA: TGTGCCAGCACCCCTCTCGGCGGGGAATCCTACAATGAGCAGTTCTTC.